One T cell receptor (beta chain) is described in this entry. Its cognate antigen is unknown. Second doses were pooled across both intervals (about 4 or about 12 weeks). Trimming cost V 4 bases and J 0 bases, with 14 bases left between them. There are 16 residues in the CDR3. Germline lookup yields CDR1 SGHNT and CDR2 YYREEE (reference sequence). This sample is drawn from a study of T cell responses to AZD1222 COVID-19 vaccine. General study results and limits: Regions left unmutated in variants are reportedly the target of nearly half of spike-specific TCRs. The breadth and depth of Spike-specific TCRs increased once two AZD1222 doses had been given. Researchers report vaccine-associated CD4 TCRs spanning spike, with dominance at 160-218 and 743-854.

Profiling relied on immunoSEQ multiplex PCR, and the TCRdb table lists in-frame clones only, not all of them. The table records fewer than 120,000 clones, roughly 92% of them present only once. The starting material was peripheral blood, obtained 28 days after the second AZD1222 dose. The source of this sequence is an adult who received the AZD1222 COVID-19 vaccine. The rearrangement joins TRBV5-4 to TRBJ1-5; a possible D gene is TRBD1 (6 bases). CDR3 in DNA: TGTGCCAGCAGCCCCACAGGGCTCGATAGCAATCAGCCCCAGCATTTT. Translating gives CASSPTGLDSNQPQHF.